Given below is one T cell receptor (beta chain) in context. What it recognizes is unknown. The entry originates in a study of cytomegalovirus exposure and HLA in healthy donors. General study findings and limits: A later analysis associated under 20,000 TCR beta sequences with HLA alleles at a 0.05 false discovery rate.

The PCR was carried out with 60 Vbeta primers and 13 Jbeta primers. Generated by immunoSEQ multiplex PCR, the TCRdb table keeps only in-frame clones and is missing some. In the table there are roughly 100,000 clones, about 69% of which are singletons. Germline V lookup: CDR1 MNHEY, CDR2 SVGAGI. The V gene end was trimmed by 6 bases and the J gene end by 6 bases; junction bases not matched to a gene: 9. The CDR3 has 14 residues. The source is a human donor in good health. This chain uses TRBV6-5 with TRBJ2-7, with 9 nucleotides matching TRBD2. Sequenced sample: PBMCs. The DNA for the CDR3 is TGTGCCAGCAGCCTCGGAGCGGGAGGATTCGAGCAGTACTTC. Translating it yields CASSLGAGGFEQYF.